This TCR beta chain derives from a study of glioma-infiltrating T cells. The iRepertoire nested amplicon-rescue multiplex PCR amplified TCR alpha and beta CDR3s from RNA. MiXCR, run by TCRdb on the multiplex PCR reads, gives a single entry per CDR3 protein. Found here are 400,000 or so distinct CDR3 sequences, 41% of them singletons; the top ten hold 12%. This clonotype was counted only a few times. CDR1 and CDR2 (germline): MDHEN, SYDVKM. The CDR3 is 14 amino acids. With 7 bases clipped from V and 8 bases from J, the junction kept 8 bases outside the gene matches. Material: glioma tissue, nonneoplastic brain tissue, or PBMCs (not recorded which). This chain joins TRBV28 and TRBJ1-2; 12 nucleotides match TRBD1. The clonotype comes from a human donor with low-grade glioma or glioblastoma, undergoing nonglioma brain surgery, or in good health (not recorded which). CDR3 residues: CASTPGQGAQGYTF. The DNA for the CDR3 is TGTGCCAGCACCCCGGGACAGGGGGCGCAGGGCTACACCTTC.